This T cell receptor beta chain was captured by sequencing in a study of regulatory T cells in long-lasting Graves disease. Time point given: newly diagnosed GD, antithyroid drugs for less than 3 months. The TCR library used RNA extracted from PBMCs. This clonotype was seen at least ten times. The CDR3 sequence is 17 residues long. Germline V gene data show CDR1 as SGHAT and CDR2 as FQNNGV. Trimming removed 0 bases from V and 7 bases from J, with 19 bases in between. For TCR beta, libraries came from iRepertoire HTBI primers and Arm-PCR of CDR3 regions. TCRdb recomputed calls from the multiplex PCR reads with MiXCR, one row per CDR3 protein. The data contain about 320,000 distinct CDR3 sequences, 15% to 20% of them singletons.

This specimen was peripheral blood mononuclear cells (PBMCs), taken at new diagnosis, from a patient treated with antithyroid drugs. The V gene is TRBV11-2, the J gene TRBJ2-1; D unclear. This clonotype was sampled from a female donor with Graves disease. The CDR3 bases are TGTGCCAGCAGCTTAGATAAAGCGTCGGTTTCGTGGAATGAGCAGTTCTTC. Translating it yields CASSLDKASVSWNEQFF.